Listed here is a single T cell receptor beta chain. This sample was taken from a study of T cell responses to AZD1222 COVID-19 vaccine. Between the trimmed V and J ends, which lost 2 bases and 7 bases, there was a span of 14 bases. Germline CDR1 LGHNA, CDR2 YNFKEQ. CDR3 length equals 15 residues. The assay was immunoSEQ multiplex PCR, and TCRdb's table has in-frame clones only and misses some. The sample shows about 130,000 clones, 80% to 95% of them seen only once. The sequences come from peripheral blood, collected 28 days after the second AZD1222 dose. The chain carries TRBV4-2 and TRBJ1-4; D may be TRBD1 (6 bases). This TCR derives from an adult who received the AZD1222 COVID-19 vaccine. The CDR3 sequence: CASSQNRDGSEKLFF. For the CDR3, the DNA is TGTGCCAGCAGCCAAAACAGGGACGGCAGTGAAAAACTGTTTTTT.